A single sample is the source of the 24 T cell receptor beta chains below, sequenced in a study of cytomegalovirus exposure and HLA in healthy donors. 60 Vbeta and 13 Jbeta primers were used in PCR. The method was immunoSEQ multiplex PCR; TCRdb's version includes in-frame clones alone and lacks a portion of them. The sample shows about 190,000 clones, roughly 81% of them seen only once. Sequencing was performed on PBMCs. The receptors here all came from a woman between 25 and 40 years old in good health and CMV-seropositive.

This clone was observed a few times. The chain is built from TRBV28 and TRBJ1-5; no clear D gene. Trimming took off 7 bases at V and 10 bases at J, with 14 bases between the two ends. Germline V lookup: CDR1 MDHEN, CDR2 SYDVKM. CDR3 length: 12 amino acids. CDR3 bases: TGTGCCAGCACCTTACGAGGGCGTCCCCAGCATTTT. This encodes CASTLRGRPQHF.

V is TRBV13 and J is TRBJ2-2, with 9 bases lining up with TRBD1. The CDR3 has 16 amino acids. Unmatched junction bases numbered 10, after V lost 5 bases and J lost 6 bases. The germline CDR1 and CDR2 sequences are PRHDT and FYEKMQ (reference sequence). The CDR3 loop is CASSPTGQGRAGELFF. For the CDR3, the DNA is TGTGCCAGCAGCCCGACCGGACAGGGGAGAGCCGGGGAGCTGTTTTTT.

CDR3 region: CASSPGRGTLHF. In DNA, the CDR3 is TGCGCCAGCAGCCCTGGGCGGGGCACCCTCCACTTT. This chain links TRBV5-1 with TRBJ1-6; D possibly corresponds to TRBD1 (5 bases). With 4 bases removed from V and 14 bases from J, the gap between germline ends came to 13 bases. This CDR3 region has 12 residues. CDR1 and CDR2 (germline): SGHRS, YFSETQ.

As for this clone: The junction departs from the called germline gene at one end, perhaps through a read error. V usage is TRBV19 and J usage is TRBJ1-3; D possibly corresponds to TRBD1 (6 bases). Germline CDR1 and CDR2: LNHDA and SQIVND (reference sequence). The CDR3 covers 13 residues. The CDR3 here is CASSQNGQLFGHF. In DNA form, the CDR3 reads TGTGCCAGTAGCCAAAACGGACAGCTCTTTGGGCATTTT.

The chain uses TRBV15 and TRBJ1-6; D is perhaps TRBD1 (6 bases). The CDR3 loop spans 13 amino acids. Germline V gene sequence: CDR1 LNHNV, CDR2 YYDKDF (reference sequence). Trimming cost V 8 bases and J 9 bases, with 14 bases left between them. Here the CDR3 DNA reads TGTGCCACCTCTCGGGACAAAGGTTCACCCCTCCACTTT. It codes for CATSRDKGSPLHF.

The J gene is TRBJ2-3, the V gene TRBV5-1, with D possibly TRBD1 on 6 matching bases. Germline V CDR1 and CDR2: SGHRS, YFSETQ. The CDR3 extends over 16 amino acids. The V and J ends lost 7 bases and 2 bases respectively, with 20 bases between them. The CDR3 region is CASSAWATGPTDTQYF. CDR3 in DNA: TGCGCCAGCTCAGCCTGGGCGACAGGACCCACAGATACGCAGTATTTT.

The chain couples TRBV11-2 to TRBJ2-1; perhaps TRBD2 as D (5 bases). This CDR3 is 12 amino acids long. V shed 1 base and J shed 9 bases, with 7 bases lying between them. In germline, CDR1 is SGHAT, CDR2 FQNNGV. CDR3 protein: CASSLAEGEQFF. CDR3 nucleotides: TGTGCCAGCAGCTTAGCCGAGGGTGAGCAGTTCTTC.

CDR3 residues: CASSPTGRTEAFF. The CDR3 DNA reads as TGTGCCAGCAGTCCAACAGGAAGGACTGAAGCTTTCTTT. The chain uses TRBV28 and TRBJ1-1; possible D gene TRBD1, 5 bases. The CDR3 totals 13 residues. The germline V gene has CDR1 MDHEN and CDR2 SYDVKM. Trimming left V 5 bases short and J 5 bases short, with 12 bases between.

CDR3 amino acids: CASSFDEQFF. CDR3 in DNA: TGTGCCAGCAGCTTCGATGAGCAGTTCTTC. V is TRBV7-8 and J is TRBJ2-1; no definite D call. Germline V gives CDR1 SGHVS, CDR2 FQNEAQ. V gave up 3 bases and J gave up 8 bases, with 2 bases separating them. The CDR3 has 10 amino acids.

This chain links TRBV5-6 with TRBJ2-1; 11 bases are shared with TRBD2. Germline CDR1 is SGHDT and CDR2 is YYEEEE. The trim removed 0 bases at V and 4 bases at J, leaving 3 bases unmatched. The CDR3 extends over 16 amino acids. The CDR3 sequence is CASSLGLAGGYNEQFF. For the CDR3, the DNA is TGTGCCAGCAGCTTGGGGCTAGCGGGAGGTTACAATGAGCAGTTCTTC. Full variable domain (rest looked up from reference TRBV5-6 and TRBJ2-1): DAGVTQSPTHLIKTRGQQVTLRCSPKSGHDTVSWYQQALGQGPQFIFQYYEEEERQRGNFPDRFSGHQFPNYSSELNVNALLLGDSALYLCASSLGLAGGYNEQFFGPGTRLTVL.

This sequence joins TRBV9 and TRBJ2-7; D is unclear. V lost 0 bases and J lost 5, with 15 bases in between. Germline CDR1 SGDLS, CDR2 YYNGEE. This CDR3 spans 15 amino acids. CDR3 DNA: TGTGCCAGCAGCGTAGGTTTTGGCGGTGGCCACGAGCAGTACTTC. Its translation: CASSVGFGGGHEQYF.

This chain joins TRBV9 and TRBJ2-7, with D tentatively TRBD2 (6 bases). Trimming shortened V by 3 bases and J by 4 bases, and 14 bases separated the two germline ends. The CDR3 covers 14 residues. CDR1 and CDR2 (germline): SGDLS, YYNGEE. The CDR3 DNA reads TGTGCCAGCAGCGGCCGCGGGACCGGGTACGAGCAGTACTTC. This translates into CASSGRGTGYEQYF.

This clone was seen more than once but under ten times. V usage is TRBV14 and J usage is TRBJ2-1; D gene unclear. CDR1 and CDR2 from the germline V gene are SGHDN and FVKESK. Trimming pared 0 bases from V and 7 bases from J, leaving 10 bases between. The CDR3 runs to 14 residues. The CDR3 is CASSQEPRANEQFF. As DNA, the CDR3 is TGTGCCAGCAGCCAAGAACCGCGAGCAAATGAGCAGTTCTTC.

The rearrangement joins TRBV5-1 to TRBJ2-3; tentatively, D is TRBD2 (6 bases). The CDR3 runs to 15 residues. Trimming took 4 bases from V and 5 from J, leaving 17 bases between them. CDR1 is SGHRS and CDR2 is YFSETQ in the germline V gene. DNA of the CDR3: TGCGCCAGCAGCCCCCGGGGCCCGGAGGGAGATACGCAGTATTTT. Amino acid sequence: CASSPRGPEGDTQYF.

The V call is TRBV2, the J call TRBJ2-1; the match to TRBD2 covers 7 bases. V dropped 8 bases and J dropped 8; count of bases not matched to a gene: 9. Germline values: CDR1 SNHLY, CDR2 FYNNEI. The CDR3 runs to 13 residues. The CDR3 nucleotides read TGTGCCAGCGCGGGAGAGCGGAGAGATGAGCAGTTCTTC. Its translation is CASAGERRDEQFF.

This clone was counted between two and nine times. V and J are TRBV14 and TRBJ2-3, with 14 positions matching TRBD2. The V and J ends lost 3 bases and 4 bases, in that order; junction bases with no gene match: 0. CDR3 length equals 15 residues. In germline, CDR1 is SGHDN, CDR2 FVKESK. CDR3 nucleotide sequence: TGTGCCAGCAGCCAGACTAGCGGGAGGGCAGATACGCAGTATTTT. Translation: CASSQTSGRADTQYF.

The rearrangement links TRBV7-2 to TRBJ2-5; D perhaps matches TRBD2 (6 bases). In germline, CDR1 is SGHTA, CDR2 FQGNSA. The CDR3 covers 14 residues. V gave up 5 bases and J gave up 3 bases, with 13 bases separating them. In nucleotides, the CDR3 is TGTGCCAGCAGCGTTAGCGGAGCCGAAGAGACCCAGTACTTC. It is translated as CASSVSGAEETQYF.

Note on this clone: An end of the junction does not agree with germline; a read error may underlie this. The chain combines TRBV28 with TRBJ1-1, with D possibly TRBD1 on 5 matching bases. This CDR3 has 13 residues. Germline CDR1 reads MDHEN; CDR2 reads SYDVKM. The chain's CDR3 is CASMVTGARRLDF. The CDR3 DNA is TGTGCCAGCATGGTTACAGGCGCCCGCCGCTTGGATTTT.

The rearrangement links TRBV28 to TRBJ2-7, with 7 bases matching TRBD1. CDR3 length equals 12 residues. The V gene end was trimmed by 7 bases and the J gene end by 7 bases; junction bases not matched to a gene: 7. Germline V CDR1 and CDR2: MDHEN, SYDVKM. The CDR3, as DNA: TGTGCCAGCACGGACAGGATTAAGGAGCAGTACTTC. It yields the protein CASTDRIKEQYF.

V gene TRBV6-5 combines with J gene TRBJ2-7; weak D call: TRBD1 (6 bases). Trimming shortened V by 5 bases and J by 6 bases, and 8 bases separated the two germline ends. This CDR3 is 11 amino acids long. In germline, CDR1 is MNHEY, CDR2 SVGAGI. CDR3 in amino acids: CASSQGTEQYF. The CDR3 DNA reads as TGTGCCAGCAGTCAGGGGACCGAGCAGTACTTC.

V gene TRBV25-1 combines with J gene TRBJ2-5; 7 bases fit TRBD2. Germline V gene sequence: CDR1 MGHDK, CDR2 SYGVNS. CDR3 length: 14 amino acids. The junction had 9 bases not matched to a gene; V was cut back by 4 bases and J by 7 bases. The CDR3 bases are TGTGCCAGCAGTGGGGGGAGCGGGAAAGGGACCCAGTACTTC. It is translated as CASSGGSGKGTQYF.

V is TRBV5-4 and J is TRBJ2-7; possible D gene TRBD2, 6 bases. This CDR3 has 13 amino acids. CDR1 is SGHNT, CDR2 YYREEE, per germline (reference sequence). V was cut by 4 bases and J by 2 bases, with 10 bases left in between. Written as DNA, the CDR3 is TGTGCCAGCAGCCCGCGCGGGACCTACGAGCAGTACTTC. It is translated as CASSPRGTYEQYF. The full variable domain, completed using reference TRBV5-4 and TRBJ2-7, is ETGVTQSPTHLIKTRGQQVTLRCSSQSGHNTVSWYQQALGQGPQFIFQYYREEENGRGNFPPRFSGLQFPNYSSELNVNALELDDSALYLCASSPRGTYEQYFGPGTRLTVT.

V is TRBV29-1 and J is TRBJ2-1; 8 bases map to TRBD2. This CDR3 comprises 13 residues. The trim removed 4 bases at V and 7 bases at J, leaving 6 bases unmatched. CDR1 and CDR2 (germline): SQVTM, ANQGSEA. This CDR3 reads CSVASGSRNEQFF. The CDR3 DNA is TGCAGCGTTGCTAGCGGGTCTAGGAATGAGCAGTTCTTC.

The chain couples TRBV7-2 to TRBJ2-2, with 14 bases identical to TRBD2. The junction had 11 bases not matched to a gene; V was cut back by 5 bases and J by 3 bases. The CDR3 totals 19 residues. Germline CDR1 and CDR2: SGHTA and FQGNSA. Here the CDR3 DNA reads TGTGCCAGCAGCACCAGACTAGCGGGAGGGCCTATGTACACCGGGGAGCTGTTTTTT. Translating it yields CASSTRLAGGPMYTGELFF.